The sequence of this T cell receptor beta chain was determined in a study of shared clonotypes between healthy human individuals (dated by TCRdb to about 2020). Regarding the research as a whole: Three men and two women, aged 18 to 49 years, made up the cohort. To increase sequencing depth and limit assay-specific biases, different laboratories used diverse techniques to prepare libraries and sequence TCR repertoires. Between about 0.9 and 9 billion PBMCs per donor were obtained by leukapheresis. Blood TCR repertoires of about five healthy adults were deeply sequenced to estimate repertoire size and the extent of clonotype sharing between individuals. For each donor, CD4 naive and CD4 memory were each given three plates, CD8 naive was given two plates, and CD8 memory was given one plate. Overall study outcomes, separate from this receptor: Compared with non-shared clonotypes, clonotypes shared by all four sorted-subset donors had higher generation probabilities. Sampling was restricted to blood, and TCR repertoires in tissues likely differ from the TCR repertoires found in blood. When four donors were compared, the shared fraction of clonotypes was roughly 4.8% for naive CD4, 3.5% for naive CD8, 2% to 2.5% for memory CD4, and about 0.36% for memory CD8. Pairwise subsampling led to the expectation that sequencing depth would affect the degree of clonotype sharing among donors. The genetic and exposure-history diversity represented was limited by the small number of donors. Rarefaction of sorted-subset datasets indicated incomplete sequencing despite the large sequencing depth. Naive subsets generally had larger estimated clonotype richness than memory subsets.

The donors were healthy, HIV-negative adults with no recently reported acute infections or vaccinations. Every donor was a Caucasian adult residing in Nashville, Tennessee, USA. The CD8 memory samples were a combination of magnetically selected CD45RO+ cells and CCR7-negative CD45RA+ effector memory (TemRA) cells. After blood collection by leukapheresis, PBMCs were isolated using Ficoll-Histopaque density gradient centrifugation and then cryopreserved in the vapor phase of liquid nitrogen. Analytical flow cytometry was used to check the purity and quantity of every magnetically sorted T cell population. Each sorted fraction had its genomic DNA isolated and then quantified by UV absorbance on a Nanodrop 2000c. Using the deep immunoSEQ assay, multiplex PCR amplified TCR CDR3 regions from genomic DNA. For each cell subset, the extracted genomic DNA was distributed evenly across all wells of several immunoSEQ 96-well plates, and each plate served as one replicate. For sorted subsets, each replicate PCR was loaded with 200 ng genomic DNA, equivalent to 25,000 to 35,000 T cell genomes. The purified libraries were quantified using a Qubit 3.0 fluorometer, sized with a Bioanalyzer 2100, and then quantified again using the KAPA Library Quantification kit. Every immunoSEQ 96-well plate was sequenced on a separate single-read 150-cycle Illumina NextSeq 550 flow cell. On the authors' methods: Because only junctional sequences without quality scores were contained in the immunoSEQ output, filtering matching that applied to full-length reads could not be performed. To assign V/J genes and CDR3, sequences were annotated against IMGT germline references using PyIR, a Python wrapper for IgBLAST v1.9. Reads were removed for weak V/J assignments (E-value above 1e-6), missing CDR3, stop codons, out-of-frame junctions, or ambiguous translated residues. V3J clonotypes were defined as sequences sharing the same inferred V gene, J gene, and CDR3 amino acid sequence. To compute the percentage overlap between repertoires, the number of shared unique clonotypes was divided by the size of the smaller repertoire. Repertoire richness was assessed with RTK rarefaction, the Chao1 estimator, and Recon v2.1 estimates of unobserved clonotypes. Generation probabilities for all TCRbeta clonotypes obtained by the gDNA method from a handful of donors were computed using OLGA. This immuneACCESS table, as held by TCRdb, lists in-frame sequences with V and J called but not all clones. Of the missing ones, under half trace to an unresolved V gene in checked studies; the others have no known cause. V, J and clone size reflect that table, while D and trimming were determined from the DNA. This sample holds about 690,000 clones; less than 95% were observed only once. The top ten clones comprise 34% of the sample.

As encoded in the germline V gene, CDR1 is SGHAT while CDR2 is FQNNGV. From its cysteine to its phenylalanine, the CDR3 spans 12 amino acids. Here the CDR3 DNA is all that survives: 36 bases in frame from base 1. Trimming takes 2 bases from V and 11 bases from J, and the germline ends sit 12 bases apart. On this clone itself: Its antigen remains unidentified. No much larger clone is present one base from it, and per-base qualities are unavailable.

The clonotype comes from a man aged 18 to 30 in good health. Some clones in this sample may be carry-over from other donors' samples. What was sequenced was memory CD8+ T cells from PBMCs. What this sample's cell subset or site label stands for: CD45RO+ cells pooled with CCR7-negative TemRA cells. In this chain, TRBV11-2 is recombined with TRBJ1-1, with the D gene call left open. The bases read TGTGCCAGCAGCTTATTACTCCCGGAGGCTTTCTTT. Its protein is CASSLLLPEAFF.